These 8 T cell receptor beta chains were sequenced from one sample in a study of naive CD8 T cells in extremely preterm neonates (dated by TCRdb to about 2017). Their antigens remain unidentified. Broad study findings and their caveats: Compared with the older groups, preterm CDR3s were shorter and closer to germline, carrying fewer N additions and showing less junctional trimming.

Several extremely preterm deliveries, at about 23-28 weeks of gestation, provided the preterm samples. Libraries were prepared through the immunoSEQ multiplex PCR assay. The table was pulled from immuneACCESS by TCRdb, which kept in-frame rearrangements only. Such tables lose some clones; where checked, under half of the loss comes from unresolved V genes, and the rest has no known cause. This sample lists thousands of clones; about 95% were detected once. The top ten hold 0.6% to 0.8% of the sample. The material sequenced was naive CD8+ T cells from cord blood. The receptors originated from a boy who was born preterm.

This clone was found once. This chain connects TRBV10-3 to TRBJ2-1; 7 nucleotides match TRBD1. J lost 0 bases, V lost 1 base, and 0 bases had no gene match. CDR1 is ENHRY and CDR2 is SYGVKD in the germline V gene. The CDR3 is 15 residues long. CDR3 sequence (DNA): TGTGCCATCAGTGAGTGGGACAGCTCCTACAATGAGCAGTTCTTC. It codes for CAISEWDSSYNEQFF.

This chain joins TRBV2 and TRBJ2-2; D gene uncertain. From germline, CDR1 is SNHLY and CDR2 FYNNEI. This CDR3 has 11 residues. The ends were cut back, 5 bases at V and 4 bases at J, with 2 bases in the middle. The CDR3 DNA reads TGTGCCAGCAGTCGCACCGGGGAGCTGTTTTTT. It specifies CASSRTGELFF.

This clone occurred once. The V call is TRBV4-3, the J call TRBJ1-6; no clear D gene. Trimming left V 0 bases short and J 3 bases short, with 27 bases between. The CDR3 length is 22 residues. CDR1 and CDR2 (germline): LGHNA, YSLEER. CDR3 sequence: CASSQDLIGRPEMFLYNSPLHF. The CDR3 DNA sequence: TGCGCCAGCAGCCAAGACCTAATTGGACGGCCCGAAATGTTCCTCTATAATTCACCCCTCCACTTT.

The rearrangement joins TRBV19 to TRBJ1-2, with D possibly being TRBD1 (5 bases). CDR3 length: 15 amino acids. The V end was cut by 0 bases, the J end by 0 bases, with 8 bases between. Germline lookup yields CDR1 LNHDA and CDR2 SQIVND (reference sequence). Here the CDR3 DNA reads TGTGCCAGTAGTATAGAGAGCAGGGCTAACTATGGCTACACCTTC. This translates into CASSIESRANYGYTF.

This rearrangement joins TRBV10-1 to TRBJ2-1, with D unresolved. Trimming took off 1 base at V and 8 bases at J, with 12 bases between the two ends. The CDR3 runs to 14 residues. Germline V gives CDR1 WNHNN, CDR2 SYGVQD (reference sequence). The DNA for the CDR3 is TGCGCCAGCAGTGAGTTCCGTATGTCCTATGAGCAGTTCTTC. This sequence encodes CASSEFRMSYEQFF.

The V call is TRBV11-2, the J call TRBJ1-2, with 8 bases matching TRBD1. There are 13 residues in the CDR3. The V gene's germline CDR1 is SGHAT and CDR2 FQNNGV. J lost 5 bases, V lost 1 base, and 0 bases had no gene match. CDR3 sequence: CASSLGTGYGYTF. CDR3 coding DNA: TGTGCCAGCAGCTTAGGGACAGGGTATGGCTACACCTTC.

The chain employs TRBV6-5 and TRBJ2-1, with TRBD2 identical over 14 bases. Germline V gene data show CDR1 as MNHEY and CDR2 as SVGAGI. This CDR3 spans 15 amino acids. J gave up 6 bases and V 2 bases, and 0 bases lay outside the gene matches. In DNA form, the CDR3 reads TGTGCCAGCAGTTACGGGACTAGCGGGAGCAATGAGCAGTTCTTC. It specifies CASSYGTSGSNEQFF.

Note on this clone: The DNA is omitted, as the CDR3 cannot be located on it reliably, and the CDR3 follows TCRdb's listing. The same CDR3 is also encoded by other DNA sequences in this sample. The chain couples TRBV27 to TRBJ2-7; the tabulated D call, TRBD1, remains unverified against the DNA. CDR1 and CDR2 (germline): MNHEY, SMNVEV (reference sequence). The CDR3 is 14 residues long, ends included. CDR3 residues: CASSFGTGTYEQYF.